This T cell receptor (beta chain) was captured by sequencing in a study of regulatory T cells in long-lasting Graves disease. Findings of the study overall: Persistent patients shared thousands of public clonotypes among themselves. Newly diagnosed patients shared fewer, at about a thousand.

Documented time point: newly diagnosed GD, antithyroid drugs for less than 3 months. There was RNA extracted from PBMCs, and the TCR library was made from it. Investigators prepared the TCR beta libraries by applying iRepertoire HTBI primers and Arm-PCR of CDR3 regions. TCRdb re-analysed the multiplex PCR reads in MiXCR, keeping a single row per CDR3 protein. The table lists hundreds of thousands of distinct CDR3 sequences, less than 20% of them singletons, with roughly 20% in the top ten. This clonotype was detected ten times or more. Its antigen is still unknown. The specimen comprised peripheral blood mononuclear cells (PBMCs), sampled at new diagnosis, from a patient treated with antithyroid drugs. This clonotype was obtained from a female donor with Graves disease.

CDR3 protein: CASSFLVQNTEAFF. CDR3 nucleotides: TGTGCCAGCAGTTTTCTGGTGCAAAACACTGAAGCTTTCTTT. V and J are TRBV12-3 or TRBV12-4 and TRBJ1-1; the D is unclear. Deletions cut 3 bases from V and 2 bases from J, with 10 bases between. The CDR3 has 14 residues.